These 10 T cell receptor beta chains came from one sample sequenced in a study of identical twins. A single record per CDR3 protein comes from TCRdb applying MiXCR to the 5' RACE reads. The sample lists 450,000 or so distinct CDR3 sequences; approximately 24% were seen once. The same sample was also studied in work on T cells expressing NK-cell markers.

The sequencing sample was made of CD4+ T cells sorted from blood. These TCRs come from a woman aged 18-29 years in good health.

The chain recombines TRBV6-5 with TRBJ1-1; D unclear. V lost 8 bases, J lost 2 bases, and 6 bases lay in between. From germline, CDR1 is MNHEY and CDR2 SVGAGI. The CDR3 spans 11 residues. The CDR3 DNA reads TGTGCCAGCGTGAAAAACACTGAAGCTTTCTTT. It yields the protein CASVKNTEAFF.

In nucleotides, the CDR3 is TGTGCCAGCAGTTACGGACAGCCTAACTATGGCTACACCTTC. Amino acid sequence: CASSYGQPNYGYTF. The genes are TRBV6-5 and TRBJ1-2, with D possibly being TRBD1 (6 bases). Germline V lookup: CDR1 MNHEY, CDR2 SVGAGI. The CDR3 has 14 residues. V lost 2 bases and J lost 0, with 7 bases in between.

This clonotype occurred once. CDR3 nucleotide sequence: TGCAGTGCTAGAGATTCGAGGAGCCCTCTCAATGAGCAGTTCTTC. Translating it yields CSARDSRSPLNEQFF. V is TRBV20-1 and J is TRBJ2-1, with D uncertain. CDR3 size: 15 residues. V was shortened by 0 bases and J by 6 bases, with 15 bases between the two germline ends. The germline gives CDR1 DFQATT, CDR2 SNEGSKA (reference sequence).

CDR3 region: CASSDTSGNYEQYF. For the CDR3, the DNA is TGCGCCAGCAGTGACACTAGCGGGAACTACGAGCAGTACTTC. This sequence joins TRBV10-2 and TRBJ2-7, with 10 bases aligning to TRBD2. After removal of 3 bases from V and 3 bases from J, the junction contained 2 bases not matched to a gene. Germline values: CDR1 WSHSY, CDR2 SAAADI. This CDR3 contains 14 residues.

This clonotype was recorded a few times. The gene calls are TRBV20-1 and TRBJ2-1; D unresolved. The CDR3 has 13 amino acids. V gave up 3 bases and J gave up 0 bases, with 6 bases separating them. Per germline, CDR1 DFQATT and CDR2 SNEGSKA (reference sequence). In DNA form, the CDR3 reads TGCAGTGCTAGGAAGAGCTCCTACAATGAGCAGTTCTTC. Translating gives CSARKSSYNEQFF.

This clonotype was counted a single time. V gene TRBV12-3 or TRBV12-4 combines with J gene TRBJ2-1; D unclear. Trimming pared 1 base from V and 6 bases from J, leaving 10 bases between. The CDR3 contains 14 residues. This CDR3 reads CASSLGATINEQFF. The DNA of the CDR3 is TGTGCCAGCAGTTTAGGGGCCACAATCAATGAGCAGTTCTTC.

V usage is TRBV20-1 and J usage is TRBJ1-4; D is uncertain. Trimming cost V 0 bases and J 15 bases, with 14 bases left between them. The CDR3 runs 12 residues. Germline V gene data show CDR1 as DFQATT and CDR2 as SNEGSKA (reference sequence). The CDR3 loop is CSARDIGHFVFF. The DNA of the CDR3 is TGCAGTGCTAGAGATATAGGCCACTTTGTGTTTTTT.

This clonotype has only a few counts. The chain joins TRBV7-8 to TRBJ2-5; D is undetermined. CDR1 SGHVS and CDR2 FQNEAQ come from the germline V gene. The CDR3 consists of 13 residues. V was cut by 7 bases and J by 2 bases, with 11 bases left in between. CDR3 sequence: CASTLGSQETQYF. The CDR3 DNA sequence: TGTGCCAGCACTCTGGGGTCACAAGAGACCCAGTACTTC. Full variable domain (rest looked up from reference TRBV7-8 and TRBJ2-5): GAGVSQSPRYKVAKRGQDVALRCDPISGHVSLFWYQQALGQGPEFLTYFQNEAQLDKSGLPSDRFFAERPEGSVSTLKIQRTQQEDSAVYLCASTLGSQETQYFGPGTRLLVL.

This clonotype was observed a few times. The gene calls are TRBV20-1 and TRBJ1-6, with D possibly TRBD1 on 5 matching bases. This CDR3 comprises 14 residues. V was clipped by 3 bases and J by 7 bases, with 13 bases between them. The germline V gene has CDR1 DFQATT and CDR2 SNEGSKA (reference sequence). The DNA for the CDR3 is TGCAGTGCTAGTCGAGGCGGGGGGAATTCACCCCTCCACTTT. This sequence encodes CSASRGGGNSPLHF.

A few counts support this clonotype. V is TRBV29-1 and J is TRBJ2-5; D may be TRBD2 (5 bases). Per the germline V gene, CDR1 is SQVTM and CDR2 is ANQGSEA. The CDR3 runs 12 residues. With 5 bases removed from V and 3 bases from J, the gap between germline ends came to 10 bases. The CDR3 DNA sequence: TGCAGCGTTCTACGGGGAAAAGAGACCCAGTACTTC. This translates into CSVLRGKETQYF.